This T cell receptor (beta chain) originates from a study of cytomegalovirus exposure and HLA in healthy donors. Though nominally healthy at sampling, donors likely had unrecorded immune exposures. Details on this clone: Its antigen is currently unknown.

Primers included in the PCR were 60 Vbeta and 13 Jbeta primers. Using immunoSEQ multiplex PCR, the repertoire was profiled, and TCRdb retains in-frame clones only, with some absent. The sample yields around 130,000 clones, approximately 80% seen once. Study findings and constraints: Among CMV-associated TCR beta chains, most appeared HLA-restricted in a later analysis.

Material: PBMCs. The sequence derives from a woman in her late teens or twenties in good health and CMV-seronegative.

CDR3 nucleotide sequence: TGTGCCAGCAGCCCTGGACAGGGCTTCTACGAGCAGTACTTC. Protein: CASSPGQGFYEQYF. The chain combines TRBV11-2 with TRBJ2-7, with 8 positions matching TRBD1. V shed 5 bases and J 3 bases; nucleotides not matched to a gene: 6. Germline loops: CDR1 SGHAT, CDR2 FQNNGV. The CDR3 consists of 14 residues.